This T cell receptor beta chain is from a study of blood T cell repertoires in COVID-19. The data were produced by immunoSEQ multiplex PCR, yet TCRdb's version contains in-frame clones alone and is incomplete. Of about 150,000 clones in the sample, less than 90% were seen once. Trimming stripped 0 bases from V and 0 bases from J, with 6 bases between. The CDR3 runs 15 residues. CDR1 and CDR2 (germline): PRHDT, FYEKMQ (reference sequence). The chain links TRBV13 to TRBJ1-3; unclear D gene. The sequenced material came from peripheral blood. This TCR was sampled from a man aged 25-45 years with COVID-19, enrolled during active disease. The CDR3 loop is CASSLGGSSGNTIYF. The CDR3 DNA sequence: TGTGCCAGCAGCTTAGGGGGCAGCTCTGGAAACACCATATATTTT.